This TCR beta chain was captured in a study of blood T cell repertoires in COVID-19 (dated by TCRdb to 2020 to 2021). In terms of the full investigation: Collaborator samples came from the United States, Italy and Spain and covered acute and convalescent phases of COVID-19. The repertoires were made available in a free public database intended to serve as a resource for research on the immune response to SARS-CoV-2. Where available, HLA class I and class II types were taken from metadata supplied by the sample provider and were not determined by assay-based typing. The material from the prospective study consisted of cDNA or gDNA derived from T cells, B-cell-depleted T cells, or PBMCs. Deeply sampled blood TCRbeta repertoires from subjects exposed to, actively infected with, or recovered from COVID-19 were included in the dataset. Samples came from the ongoing ImmuneRACE study (first 160 participants) plus 1,254 subjects from 6 global collaborators. A de-identified subject ID, COVID-19 status, age in years and sex were almost always included in the sample metadata. Paper-wide results and their limitations: The amount of clinical and demographic metadata varied by source and participant and was provided uncurated.

The collaborating institutions used their own protocols to collect whole blood in K2EDTA tubes. For TCRbeta analysis, collaborators shipped samples in one of three forms: frozen whole blood, isolated PBMCs, or DNA extracted from either of those sample types. Of note for this clone: Its binding antigen is unknown. Base qualities are not recorded, but no much larger clone differs from it by a single base.

TCRbeta CDR3 regions were amplified from genomic DNA using the immunoSEQ Assay, a bias-controlled multiplex PCR. The source study handled its data this way. Within the assay, amplification of reference gene primers was used to estimate how many nucleated cells each sample contained. Sequence reads were collapsed and filtered to measure the absolute abundance of every unique TCRbeta CDR3 rearrangement. Productive Simpson clonality was computed per sample as the square root of Simpson's diversity index over productive rearrangements. The immuneACCESS repertoire file appears here via TCRdb, limited to in-frame rearrangements. These files lack a portion of the clones; in checked studies, under half of the deficit traces to unresolved V genes, and the cause of the others is not known. The V and J calls and the clone size are those of that table, but D and trimming were determined from the DNA. The sample records some 45,000 clones, about 88% of which are singletons. Clones ranked in the top ten supply 2.4% of the sample.

V is shortened by 0 bases, J by 3 bases, and the region joining them spans 5 bases. For CDR1 and CDR2, the germline V gene lists MNHEY and SVGAGI. CDR3 length: 13 amino acids, cysteine to phenylalanine. The entry retains the CDR3 DNA only, 39 bases that are in frame from base 1. The chain is made from TRBV6-5 and TRBJ1-2; 5 matching bases give a weak D call of TRBD1. The TCR sequence derives from a human donor in a cohort sampled during active COVID-19. The sequencing input was peripheral blood. The bases read TGTGCCAGCAGTTACTCAGGGGACTATGGCTACACCTTC. The encoded protein is CASSYSGDYGYTF.